One and the same sample provided the 27 T cell receptor beta chains below, sequenced in a study of T cell responses to AZD1222 COVID-19 vaccine. Sequenced by immunoSEQ multiplex PCR; TCRdb stores in-frame clones only, minus some. The data contain approximately 190,000 clones, approximately 87% of them singletons. The sample was peripheral blood, taken on day 0 of MenACWY control vaccination. The origin of the receptors is an adult in good health.

The chain has TRBV7-2 and TRBJ2-7, with TRBD2 matching over 13 bases. Unmatched junction bases numbered 8, after V lost 5 bases and J lost 4 bases. The CDR3 is 16 residues long. Germline loops: CDR1 SGHTA, CDR2 FQGNSA. CDR3 amino acids: CASSLGLAGEGYEQYF. Here the CDR3 DNA reads TGTGCCAGCAGCCTCGGACTAGCGGGAGAGGGGTACGAGCAGTACTTC.

This clone was observed a handful of times. The CDR3 nucleotides read TGTGCCAGCAGCTTTCAGACTAGCGGGGGTGGTGAGCAGTTCTTC. It translates to CASSFQTSGGGEQFF. V usage is TRBV11-1 and J usage is TRBJ2-1, with 12 positions matching TRBD2. The CDR3 is 15 amino acids. The V segment lost 3 bases and the J segment 9 bases; nucleotides outside the gene matches: 6. The germline V gene encodes CDR1 SGHAT and CDR2 FQDESV (reference sequence).

CDR3 DNA sequence: TGTGCCAGCAGTTTACGGCCTAGCGGATCCTACGAGCAGTACTTC. Translating gives CASSLRPSGSYEQYF. This chain uses TRBV27 with TRBJ2-7, with TRBD2 identical over 7 bases. V lost 2 bases and J lost 1; bases outside the gene matches: 5. The CDR3 covers 15 residues. Germline V CDR1 and CDR2: MNHEY, SMNVEV (reference sequence).

This clone has a handful of counts. This chain links TRBV3-1 (or the pseudogene TRBV3-2) with TRBJ2-7; the D is unclear. CDR1 and CDR2 (germline): LGHDT, YNNKEL (reference sequence). The CDR3 has 14 amino acids. V lost 0 bases and J 6 bases, leaving 12 bases between the germline ends. DNA for the CDR3: TGTGCCAGCAGCCAAGATGCGGCTGGGCTCGAGCAGTACTTC. It codes for CASSQDAAGLEQYF.

The J gene is TRBJ2-1, the V gene TRBV6-5; D possibly corresponds to TRBD1 (6 bases). Trimming took off 2 bases at V and 8 bases at J, with 10 bases between the two ends. The germline V gene has CDR1 MNHEY and CDR2 SVGAGI. This CDR3 is built from 13 residues. Here the CDR3 DNA reads TGTGCCAGCAGTTACCCACAGGGTGATGAGCAGTTCTTC. Translation gives CASSYPQGDEQFF.

The chain joins TRBV27 to TRBJ2-7; maybe TRBD1 (6 bases). The germline V and J ends were trimmed by 4 bases and 2 bases, with 12 bases remaining between them. CDR1 MNHEY and CDR2 SMNVEV come from the germline V gene (reference sequence). The CDR3 covers 14 residues. This CDR3 reads CASSSTGIPYEQYF. As DNA, the CDR3 is TGTGCCAGCAGTTCAACAGGGATTCCCTACGAGCAGTACTTC.

J is TRBJ2-7 and V is TRBV5-4; 8 nucleotides agree with TRBD2. Germline values: CDR1 SGHNT, CDR2 YYREEE (reference sequence). The ends lost 2 bases at V and 3 bases at J; junction bases unmatched: 13. The CDR3 has 17 residues. DNA for the CDR3: TGTGCCAGCAGCTTACCTCTCGGGGGGGAGTGGATCTACGAGCAGTACTTC. It specifies CASSLPLGGEWIYEQYF.

The V gene is TRBV2, the J gene TRBJ1-1, with D perhaps matching TRBD1 (5 bases). This CDR3 spans 13 amino acids. The V end was cut by 7 bases, the J end by 2 bases, with 11 bases between. The germline V gene has CDR1 SNHLY and CDR2 FYNNEI. CDR3 sequence reads: CASTGDSNTEAFF. The CDR3 coding sequence is TGTGCCAGCACGGGAGACAGTAACACTGAAGCTTTCTTT.

The V and J genes are TRBV4-2 and TRBJ2-7; D is possibly TRBD1 (6 bases). Trimming shortened V by 0 bases and J by 4 bases, and 13 bases separated the two germline ends. The CDR3 totals 15 residues. CDR1 is LGHNA, CDR2 YNFKEQ, per germline. CDR3 sequence: CASSQDPGAGYEQYF. The CDR3 DNA is TGTGCCAGCAGCCAAGATCCAGGGGCTGGGTACGAGCAGTACTTC.

The rearrangement links TRBV5-4 to TRBJ2-2; 8 bases are shared with TRBD2. With V trimmed by 0 bases and J by 5 bases, 6 bases remained unmatched. Looked up from germline, CDR1 is SGHNT and CDR2 is YYREEE (reference sequence). This CDR3 is 16 amino acids long. This CDR3 is CASSLESGRKTGELFF. CDR3 nucleotide sequence: TGTGCCAGCAGCTTGGAAAGCGGGAGAAAGACCGGGGAGCTGTTTTTT.

This chain links TRBV28 with TRBJ1-4; weak D call: TRBD1 (6 bases). The length of the CDR3 is 13 residues. Germline CDR1 is MDHEN and CDR2 is SYDVKM. Trimming cost V 7 bases and J 6 bases, with 12 bases left between them. The CDR3 loop reads CASTGGAHEKLFF. The DNA of the CDR3 is TGTGCCAGCACGGGGGGGGCCCATGAAAAACTGTTTTTT.

This rearrangement joins TRBV7-3 to TRBJ2-2, with TRBD1 identical over 8 bases. This CDR3 has 16 residues. Germline CDR1 is SGHTA and CDR2 is FQGTGA. The trim removed 4 bases at V and 2 bases at J, leaving 6 bases unmatched. CDR3 region: CASSWTGSSNTGELFF. The CDR3 region has the DNA TGTGCCAGCAGCTGGACAGGGTCGAGCAACACCGGGGAGCTGTTTTTT.

V usage is TRBV28 and J usage is TRBJ2-3; no definite D call. The CDR3 totals 12 residues. With 6 bases removed from V and 6 bases from J, the gap between germline ends came to 10 bases. Germline V gene sequence: CDR1 MDHEN, CDR2 SYDVKM. The CDR3 nucleotides read TGTGCCAGCAGCCGAAGTACTGATACGCAGTATTTT. Its translation is CASSRSTDTQYF.

The chain links TRBV2 to TRBJ2-2; D unclear. The CDR3 length is 14 residues. V lost 0 bases to trimming and J lost 4 bases, with 6 bases between them. Germline assignment: CDR1 SNHLY and CDR2 FYNNEI. In nucleotides, the CDR3 is TGTGCCAGCAGTGAAGCGGATTCCACCGGGGAGCTGTTTTTT. Protein product: CASSEADSTGELFF.

The chain carries TRBV3-1 (or the pseudogene TRBV3-2) and TRBJ1-1; D possibly corresponds to TRBD1 (6 bases). The V end was cut by 5 bases, the J end by 1 base, with 11 bases between. The CDR3 is 14 amino acids. The germline gives CDR1 LGHDT, CDR2 YNNKEL (reference sequence). In DNA, the CDR3 is TGTGCCAGCAGCGGATGGACAGCGAACACTGAAGCTTTCTTT. It yields the protein CASSGWTANTEAFF.

The chain is built from TRBV29-1 and TRBJ2-7; D gene unclear. Between the trimmed V and J ends, which lost 4 bases and 5 bases, there was a span of 15 bases. Germline CDR1 and CDR2: SQVTM and ANQGSEA. This CDR3 is 13 amino acids long. Here the CDR3 DNA reads TGCAGCGTTGTCCTCTTAGTTGGCGACGAGCAGTACTTC. It is translated as CSVVLLVGDEQYF.

This chain uses TRBV6-2 or TRBV6-3 with TRBJ1-6; D is unresolved. The V end lost 5 bases, the J end lost 5 bases, and 10 bases lay between the germline ends. This CDR3 region has 14 residues. Germline CDR1 reads MNHEY; CDR2 reads SVGEGT. CDR3 in DNA: TGTGCCAGCAGTGCCGGGCGAAATAATTCACCCCTCCACTTT. It specifies CASSAGRNNSPLHF.

The chain joins TRBV28 to TRBJ2-5, with 10 bases that match TRBD2. V trimming: 3 bases; J trimming: 8 bases; junction bases outside the gene matches: 6. Germline CDR1 reads MDHEN; CDR2 reads SYDVKM. This CDR3 region has 14 residues. The CDR3 DNA is TGTGCCAGCAGTTTTAGCGGGGGGATGGGAACCCAGTACTTC. Translation gives CASSFSGGMGTQYF.

This chain connects TRBV7-9 to TRBJ2-7; D possibly uses TRBD1 or TRBD2 (5 bases each). Per germline, CDR1 SEHNR and CDR2 FQNEAQ (reference sequence). The CDR3 contains 16 residues. The V gene lost 0 bases and the J gene lost 5 bases, with 17 bases spanning the gap. The CDR3 DNA reads TGTGCCAGCAGCTTAGCAGCCGGGACCCGAACCCACGAGCAGTACTTC. Translation gives CASSLAAGTRTHEQYF.

This clone came up once. V usage is TRBV6-1 and J usage is TRBJ2-6, with 8 positions matching TRBD1. The V gene's germline CDR1 is MNHNS and CDR2 SASEGT. The CDR3 loop spans 17 amino acids. V shed 1 base, J shed 1 base, and the junction held 3 bases outside the gene matches. The CDR3 here is CASSEGTGYSGANVLTF. The CDR3 bases are TGTGCCAGCAGTGAAGGGACAGGGTATTCTGGGGCCAACGTCCTGACTTTC.

This chain uses TRBV4-3 with TRBJ1-1; D possibly corresponds to TRBD1 (6 bases). The germline V gene has CDR1 LGHNA and CDR2 YSLEER. V lost 1 base and J 1 base, leaving 16 bases between the germline ends. CDR3 length: 17 amino acids. The CDR3 DNA reads TGCGCCAGCAGCCAAGCGGAAGGTGGACAGACGAACACTGAAGCTTTCTTT. Translating it yields CASSQAEGGQTNTEAFF.

V is TRBV30 and J is TRBJ2-7, with D possibly TRBD1 on 6 matching bases. The CDR3 loop spans 13 amino acids. The V end lost 3 bases, the J end lost 4 bases, and 13 bases lay between the germline ends. The germline V gene has CDR1 GTSNPN and CDR2 SVGIG (reference sequence). The DNA for the CDR3 is TGTGCCTGGAGACAGGGCCTACTTTACGAGCAGTACTTC. This gives the protein CAWRQGLLYEQYF.

The V gene is TRBV19, the J gene TRBJ2-5; 7 bases fit TRBD1. With 6 bases clipped from V and 1 base from J, the junction kept 5 bases outside the gene matches. Germline assignment: CDR1 LNHDA and CDR2 SQIVND (reference sequence). The CDR3 is 14 residues long. The CDR3 DNA sequence: TGTGCCAGTAGGTTAAGGGACAGCCAAGAGACCCAGTACTTC. As protein: CASRLRDSQETQYF.

The chain couples TRBV25-1 to TRBJ2-7, with no clear D. V was shortened by 2 bases and J by 2 bases, with 4 bases between the two germline ends. CDR3 length: 12 residues. Germline V gives CDR1 MGHDK, CDR2 SYGVNS. Here the CDR3 DNA reads TGTGCCAGCAGTGAAATCCCCTACGAGCAGTACTTC. As protein: CASSEIPYEQYF.

The chain uses TRBV19 and TRBJ1-6; D gene ambiguous. This CDR3 has 15 residues. Germline CDR1 is LNHDA and CDR2 is SQIVND (reference sequence). V gave up 1 base and J gave up 6 bases, with 10 bases separating them. The CDR3 here is CASSIVREANSPLHF. CDR3 nucleotide sequence: TGTGCCAGTAGTATAGTCCGGGAGGCTAATTCACCCCTCCACTTT.

This chain's CDR3 is CASSLVGGPEAFF. The CDR3 nucleotides read TGTGCCAGCAGCTTAGTCGGCGGGCCTGAAGCTTTCTTT. This chain links TRBV7-2 with TRBJ1-1; D is undetermined. CDR3 size: 13 residues. With 1 base removed from V and 6 bases from J, the gap between germline ends came to 9 bases. CDR1 and CDR2 from the germline V gene are SGHTA and FQGNSA. Full variable domain (outside the CDR3, taken from reference TRBV7-2 and TRBJ1-1): GAGVSQSPSNKVTEKGKDVELRCDPISGHTALYWYRQSLGQGLEFLIYFQGNSAPDKSGLPSDRFSAERTGGSVSTLTIQRTQQEDSAVYLCASSLVGGPEAFFGQGTRLTVV.

The genes are TRBV11-2 and TRBJ1-3, with a tentative D call TRBD1 (5 bases). The CDR3 totals 16 residues. The ends were cut back, 3 bases at V and 2 bases at J, with 14 bases in the middle. CDR1 and CDR2 (germline): SGHAT, FQNNGV. The CDR3 loop is CASSLDINPTGNTIYF. The CDR3 DNA reads as TGTGCCAGCAGCTTGGACATCAATCCAACTGGAAACACCATATATTTT.